Listed here are 22 T cell receptor beta chains from one sample, sequenced in a study of cytomegalovirus exposure and HLA in healthy donors (dated by TCRdb to 2017 to 2019). The protocol used for the library was the immunoSEQ multiplex PCR assay. The multiplex PCR relied on a mix of 60 forward primers for TCR Vbeta segments and 13 reverse primers for TCR Jbeta segments. This is the immuneACCESS table as TCRdb keeps it, with only in-frame sequences that have V and J called. A part of the clones is gone; compared with another copy, unresolved V genes explain less than half, and the rest is unexplained. This sample's listing comprises 100,000 to 150,000 clones. The ten largest account for about 0.93% of the sample. Sequencing input: PBMCs. These receptors were taken from a man aged 18 to 29 in good health and CMV-seronegative.

The chain uses TRBV5-1 and TRBJ1-2; D gene ambiguous. CDR1 is SGHRS and CDR2 is YFSETQ in the germline V gene. The CDR3 is 13 amino acids. Trimming shortened V by 2 bases and J by 3 bases, and 8 bases separated the two germline ends. CDR3 bases: TGCGCCAGCAGCTTAAACGGGGACTATGGCTACACCTTC. Protein sequence: CASSLNGDYGYTF.

The V gene is TRBV30, the J gene TRBJ1-5, with a possible D match to TRBD1 (6 bases). CDR1 GTSNPN and CDR2 SVGIG come from the germline V gene (reference sequence). The CDR3 extends over 13 amino acids. The V end lost 3 bases, the J end lost 0 bases, and 6 bases lay between the germline ends. In DNA form, the CDR3 reads TGTGCCTGGAGGGGGGCTAGCAATCAGCCCCAGCATTTT. The encoded protein is CAWRGASNQPQHF.

The chain joins TRBV5-1 to TRBJ2-1, with D perhaps matching TRBD1 (7 bases). The V gene lost 4 bases and the J gene lost 2 bases, with 16 bases spanning the gap. The CDR3 totals 16 residues. Germline CDR1 is SGHRS and CDR2 is YFSETQ. The CDR3 nucleotides are TGCGCCAGCAGCGCAACAGGGGAGGCAACCTACAATGAGCAGTTCTTC. Protein: CASSATGEATYNEQFF.

The chain links TRBV19 to TRBJ2-1; 7 nucleotides match TRBD2. CDR1 and CDR2 (germline): LNHDA, SQIVND (reference sequence). Trimming removed 4 bases from V and 10 bases from J; junction bases left unmatched: 13. This CDR3 comprises 15 residues. Written as DNA, the CDR3 is TGTGCCAGTAGTACCGGGACTACCGAACGGGGGGAGCAGTTCTTC. It yields the protein CASSTGTTERGEQFF.

The V gene is TRBV5-1, the J gene TRBJ2-7; tentatively, D is TRBD2 (6 bases). Germline values: CDR1 SGHRS, CDR2 YFSETQ. V was shortened by 0 bases and J by 4 bases, with 8 bases between the two germline ends. The CDR3 consists of 13 residues. In nucleotides, the CDR3 is TGCGCCAGCAGCTTGGACAGCGGGTACGAGCAGTACTTC. This sequence encodes CASSLDSGYEQYF.

This rearrangement joins TRBV19 to TRBJ2-1; the match to TRBD2 covers 11 bases. Germline CDR1 reads LNHDA; CDR2 reads SQIVND (reference sequence). The V segment lost 6 bases and the J segment 9 bases; nucleotides outside the gene matches: 16. This CDR3 comprises 17 residues. This chain's CDR3 is CASSPSSGGAGGGEQFF. CDR3 nucleotide sequence: TGTGCCAGTAGCCCCAGTAGCGGGGGGGCTGGGGGCGGTGAGCAGTTCTTC.

V and J are TRBV6-6 and TRBJ1-5; 9 bases agree with TRBD1. Germline lookup yields CDR1 MNHNY and CDR2 SVGAGI (reference sequence). This CDR3 region has 16 residues. Unmatched junction bases numbered 5, after V lost 4 bases and J lost 1 base. The CDR3 protein is CASSFRQGESNQPQHF. The DNA for the CDR3 is TGTGCCAGCAGTTTTCGACAGGGGGAGAGCAATCAGCCCCAGCATTTT.

The chain combines TRBV5-1 with TRBJ2-5; perhaps TRBD1 as D (5 bases). Deletions cut 4 bases from V and 2 bases from J, with 12 bases between. The CDR3 totals 14 residues. The V gene's germline CDR1 is SGHRS and CDR2 YFSETQ. CDR3 sequence: CASSRRQQQETQYF. Here the CDR3 DNA reads TGCGCCAGCAGCCGGAGACAGCAACAAGAGACCCAGTACTTC.

The rearrangement joins TRBV6-5 to TRBJ1-4; the match to TRBD1 covers 8 bases. CDR3 size: 13 residues. The V gene's germline CDR1 is MNHEY and CDR2 SVGAGI. Trimming at V came to 6 bases and at J to 6 bases, leaving 3 bases not matched to a gene. The CDR3 region is CASRDRGHEKLFF. CDR3 coding DNA: TGTGCCAGCAGAGACAGGGGTCATGAAAAACTGTTTTTT.

This chain connects TRBV5-1 to TRBJ2-3; TRBD2 is a possible D gene (6 bases). V dropped 1 base and J dropped 2 bases, with 11 bases sitting between them. Looked up from germline, CDR1 is SGHRS and CDR2 is YFSETQ. This CDR3 has 15 amino acids. CDR3 loop: CASSLTSTNTDTQYF. CDR3 coding DNA: TGCGCCAGCAGCTTGACTAGCACCAACACAGATACGCAGTATTTT.

V usage is TRBV10-3 and J usage is TRBJ1-2; TRBD1 is a possible D gene (5 bases). Germline V CDR1 and CDR2: ENHRY, SYGVKD. The CDR3 is 16 amino acids. Trimming removed 6 bases from V and 5 bases from J, with 22 bases in between. In nucleotides, the CDR3 is TGTGCCATCAGCCCTCACCTGAAGGACATTAGTTATGGCTACACCTTC. Amino acids: CAISPHLKDISYGYTF.

The chain couples TRBV7-9 to TRBJ1-4; TRBD1 might be the D (5 bases). Deletions cut 5 bases from V and 5 bases from J, with 18 bases between. CDR3 length: 16 amino acids. Germline CDR1 is SEHNR and CDR2 is FQNEAQ (reference sequence). The CDR3 here is CASSPARGAINEKLFF. In nucleotides, the CDR3 is TGTGCCAGCAGCCCAGCCCGTGGGGCTATAAATGAAAAACTGTTTTTT.

The chain has TRBV9 and TRBJ2-1, with 13 positions matching TRBD2. CDR3 length equals 16 residues. Trimming took 3 bases from V and 4 from J; bases not matched to a gene: 4. Germline V CDR1 and CDR2: SGDLS, YYNGEE. This CDR3 reads CASSAGTSGMYNEQFF. The DNA for the CDR3 is TGTGCCAGCAGCGCGGGGACTAGCGGGATGTACAATGAGCAGTTCTTC.

This rearrangement joins TRBV5-1 to TRBJ2-1, with D possibly TRBD1 on 6 matching bases. V shed 5 bases and J shed 6 bases, with 12 bases lying between them. This CDR3 has 13 amino acids. CDR1 is SGHRS, CDR2 YFSETQ, per germline. The CDR3 here is CASRPDRFNEQFF. The DNA for the CDR3 is TGCGCCAGCAGACCGGACAGATTCAATGAGCAGTTCTTC.

CDR3: CASSLDRDRGYTF. The CDR3 nucleotides read TGTGCCAGCAGCTTAGACAGGGATCGTGGCTACACCTTC. V usage is TRBV7-3 and J usage is TRBJ1-2; 7 bases align to TRBD1. J lost 7 bases, V lost 2 bases, and 4 bases had no gene match. CDR3 length: 13 residues. Germline V gene lookup returns CDR1 SGHTA and CDR2 FQGTGA.

J is TRBJ1-1 and V is TRBV18, with 7 bases that match TRBD1. After removal of 4 bases from V and 10 bases from J, the junction contained 9 bases not matched to a gene. This CDR3 spans 13 amino acids. Germline CDR1 KGHSH, CDR2 LQKENI. The CDR3 DNA sequence: TGTGCCAGCTCACAAGAGGGGGCGCTGGTAGCTTTCTTT. This encodes CASSQEGALVAFF.

This chain joins TRBV6-1 and TRBJ2-3; 7 nucleotides agree with TRBD2. The CDR3 covers 15 residues. Germline-derived CDR1 and CDR2 are MNHNS and SASEGT. Germline trimming cut 2 bases from V and 0 bases from J; bases unmatched to any gene: 2. The CDR3 loop reads CASSESRGSTDTQYF. DNA of the CDR3: TGTGCCAGCAGTGAATCGCGGGGGAGCACAGATACGCAGTATTTT.

The chain uses TRBV20-1 and TRBJ2-7, with D possibly matching TRBD1 (5 bases). Germline V gene lookup returns CDR1 DFQATT and CDR2 SNEGSKA (reference sequence). The CDR3 covers 11 residues. The V and J ends lost 5 bases and 2 bases respectively, with 7 bases between them. The chain's CDR3 is CSARTPYEQYF. In DNA, the CDR3 is TGCAGTGCTCGGACACCCTACGAGCAGTACTTC.

This rearrangement joins TRBV9 to TRBJ2-3, with 8 bases matching TRBD2. The germline gives CDR1 SGDLS, CDR2 YYNGEE. This CDR3 region has 17 residues. The J segment lost 2 bases and the V segment lost 1 base, leaving 9 bases of the junction unmatched. CDR3 in DNA: TGTGCCAGCAGCGTAAATCGGCGGGGGGATCCCACAGATACGCAGTATTTT. Protein sequence: CASSVNRRGDPTDTQYF.

The V call is TRBV18, the J call TRBJ2-5; 7 bases fit TRBD2. Per the germline V gene, CDR1 is KGHSH and CDR2 is LQKENI. V trimming: 6 bases; J trimming: 5 bases; junction bases outside the gene matches: 12. The CDR3 covers 15 residues. This CDR3 reads CASSLADNARETQYF. CDR3 DNA sequence: TGTGCCAGCTCTCTAGCGGATAATGCTCGGGAGACCCAGTACTTC.

The chain links TRBV10-2 to TRBJ1-2; 7 bases agree with TRBD1. Germline CDR1 and CDR2: WSHSY and SAAADI. This CDR3 comprises 17 residues. The ends lost 3 bases at V and 1 base at J; junction bases unmatched: 11. The CDR3 nucleotides are TGCGCCAGCAGTGAATGGACAGGCGATTATTTTAACTATGGCTACACCTTC. As protein: CASSEWTGDYFNYGYTF.

CDR3 residues: CASRNPGLAGVVAKNIQYF. DNA of the CDR3: TGTGCCAGCCGCAACCCGGGACTAGCGGGAGTGGTGGCCAAAAACATTCAGTACTTC. The chain is built from TRBV19 and TRBJ2-4; 14 nucleotides align to TRBD2. Germline-derived CDR1 and CDR2 are LNHDA and SQIVND (reference sequence). CDR3 length: 19 amino acids. Germline trimming cut 9 bases from V and 1 base from J; bases unmatched to any gene: 14.